Each of the 5 T cell receptor beta chains below was sequenced from the same sample in a study of T cells in Graves' hyperthyroidism and ophthalmopathy. What was amplified from RNA transcripts were TCR beta CDR3 regions. TCR CDR3 underwent first-round RT-PCR with the HTBI primer set. One entry per CDR3 protein results from TCRdb running MiXCR on the multiplex PCR reads. The data show 250,000 or so distinct CDR3 sequences, roughly 14% seen once. The sample taken for sequencing was blood. The origin of the receptors is a woman between 40 and 50 years old with Graves' hyperthyroidism that later progressed to Graves' ophthalmopathy.

J is TRBJ1-1 and V is TRBV9; TRBD1 might be the D (5 bases). V was pared by 4 bases and J by 6 bases, with 16 bases between. Germline assignment: CDR1 SGDLS and CDR2 YYNGEE. The CDR3 is 14 amino acids. Here the CDR3 DNA reads TGTGCCAGCAGCCCACCGGGGGGGAATCCTGAAGCTTTCTTT. This gives the protein CASSPPGGNPEAFF.

This clonotype was picked up many times. The V and J genes are TRBV28 and TRBJ1-6; D gene unclear. V was trimmed by 1 base and J by 0 bases, leaving 10 bases between them. Germline V lookup: CDR1 MDHEN, CDR2 SYDVKM. This CDR3 has 17 amino acids. This CDR3 is CASSLFNRSSYNSPLHF. DNA of the CDR3: TGTGCCAGCAGTTTATTTAACCGAAGCTCCTATAATTCACCCCTCCACTTT.

V is TRBV28 and J is TRBJ2-3, with 11 bases lining up with TRBD2. This CDR3 has 15 residues. CDR1 and CDR2 (germline): MDHEN, SYDVKM. With V trimmed by 6 bases and J by 3 bases, 5 bases remained unmatched. CDR3 sequence reads: CASSVLAGVTDTQYF. The CDR3 region has the DNA TGTGCCAGCAGCGTACTAGCGGGAGTGACAGATACGCAGTATTTT.

This clonotype was seen repeatedly, ten times or more. The chain carries TRBV10-3 and TRBJ2-7; no clear D gene. In germline, CDR1 is ENHRY, CDR2 SYGVKD. V was clipped by 3 bases and J by 2 bases, with 11 bases between them. The CDR3 is 14 residues long. The CDR3 is CAISDTDSTYEQYF. CDR3 nucleotide sequence: TGTGCCATCAGTGATACCGACTCGACCTACGAGCAGTACTTC.

In its sample, this clonotype was seen many times. The V call is TRBV6-2 or TRBV6-3, the J call TRBJ2-7; 12 nucleotides align to TRBD2. V shed 6 bases and J 5 bases; nucleotides not matched to a gene: 11. This CDR3 is 16 amino acids long. CDR1 and CDR2 from the germline V gene are MNHEY and SVGEGT. The DNA for the CDR3 is TGTGCCAGCAGACAACTAGCGGGAGGAAGGAGCCACGAGCAGTACTTC. Protein product: CASRQLAGGRSHEQYF.